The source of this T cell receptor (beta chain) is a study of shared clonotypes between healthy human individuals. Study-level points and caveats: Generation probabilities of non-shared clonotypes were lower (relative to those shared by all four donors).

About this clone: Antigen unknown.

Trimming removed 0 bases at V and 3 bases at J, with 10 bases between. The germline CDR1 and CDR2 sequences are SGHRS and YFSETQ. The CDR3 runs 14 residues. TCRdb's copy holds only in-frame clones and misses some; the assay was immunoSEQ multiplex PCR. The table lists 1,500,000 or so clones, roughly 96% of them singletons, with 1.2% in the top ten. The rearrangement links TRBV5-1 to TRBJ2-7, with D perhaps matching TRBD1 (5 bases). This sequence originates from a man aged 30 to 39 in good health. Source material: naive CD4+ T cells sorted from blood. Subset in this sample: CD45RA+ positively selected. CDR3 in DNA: TGCGCCAGCAGCTTGGGGGCAGGGCTCTACGAGCAGTACTTC. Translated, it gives CASSLGAGLYEQYF.